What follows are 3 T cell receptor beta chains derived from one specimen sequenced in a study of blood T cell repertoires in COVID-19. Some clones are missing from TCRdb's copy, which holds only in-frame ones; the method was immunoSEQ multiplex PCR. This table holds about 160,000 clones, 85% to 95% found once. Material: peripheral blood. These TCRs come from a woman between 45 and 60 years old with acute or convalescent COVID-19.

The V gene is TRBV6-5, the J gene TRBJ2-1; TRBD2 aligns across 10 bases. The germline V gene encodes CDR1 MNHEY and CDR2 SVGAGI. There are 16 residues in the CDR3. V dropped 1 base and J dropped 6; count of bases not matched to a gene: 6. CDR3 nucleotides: TGTGCCAGCAGTTACTTTTCGGGACTAGCGTTCAATGAGCAGTTCTTC. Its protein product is CASSYFSGLAFNEQFF.

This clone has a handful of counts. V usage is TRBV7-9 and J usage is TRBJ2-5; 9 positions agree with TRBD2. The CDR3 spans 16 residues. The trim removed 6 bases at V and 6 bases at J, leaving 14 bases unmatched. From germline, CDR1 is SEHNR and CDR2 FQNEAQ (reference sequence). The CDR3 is CASSKEREAFPKTQYF. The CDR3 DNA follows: TGTGCCAGCAGTAAGGAGCGGGAGGCGTTCCCTAAGACCCAGTACTTC.

The CDR3 reads CASSIEQGGNQPQHF. Written as DNA, the CDR3 is TGTGCCAGTAGTATTGAACAGGGCGGCAATCAGCCCCAGCATTTT. The chain has TRBV19 and TRBJ1-5; D might be TRBD1 (6 bases). This CDR3 spans 15 amino acids. Deletions cut 3 bases from V and 2 bases from J, with 11 bases between. In germline, CDR1 is LNHDA, CDR2 SQIVND (reference sequence). Full variable domain (outside the CDR3, taken from reference TRBV19 and TRBJ1-5): DGGITQSPKYLFRKEGQNVTLSCEQNLNHDAMYWYRQDPGQGLRLIYYSQIVNDFQKGDIAEGYSVSREKKESFPLTVTSAQKNPTAFYLCASSIEQGGNQPQHFGDGTRLSIL.